These 11 T cell receptor beta chains were sequenced from one sample in a study of T cell changes during pregnancy in multiple sclerosis. Profiled with immunoSEQ multiplex PCR; TCRdb holds only in-frame clones, not every one. Here the sample spans approximately 28,000 clones, about 90% being singletons. The specimen was peripheral blood, collected in the first trimester of pregnancy. The receptors come from a female donor in good health, enrolled as a control in a pregnancy study.

The gene calls are TRBV28 and TRBJ1-1; D gene ambiguous. Germline CDR1 and CDR2: MDHEN and SYDVKM. CDR3 length: 15 residues. Trimming took 1 base from V and 1 from J, leaving 10 bases between them. The CDR3 bases are TGTGCCAGCAGTTTATCTCCGGGTGGGAACACTGAAGCTTTCTTT. Its protein is CASSLSPGGNTEAFF.

The chain uses TRBV7-2 and TRBJ2-2; no clear D gene. CDR1 and CDR2 (germline): SGHTA, FQGNSA. The CDR3 is 15 residues long. V was shortened by 1 base and J by 2 bases, with 8 bases between the two germline ends. DNA of the CDR3: TGTGCCAGCAGCTTAGGGTCGAGCAACACCGGGGAGCTGTTTTTT. Encoded protein: CASSLGSSNTGELFF.

The chain links TRBV19 to TRBJ1-3, with D tentatively TRBD1 (5 bases). Looked up from germline, CDR1 is LNHDA and CDR2 is SQIVND (reference sequence). Trimming removed 1 base at V and 1 base at J, with 14 bases between. The CDR3 is 17 amino acids. The CDR3 DNA sequence: TGTGCCAGTAGTATAGGAGTCGGCAGGGTGTCTGGAAACACCATATATTTT. Translating gives CASSIGVGRVSGNTIYF. The full variable domain, in which reference TRBV19 and TRBJ1-3 provide the parts outside the CDR3, is DGGITQSPKYLFRKEGQNVTLSCEQNLNHDAMYWYRQDPGQGLRLIYYSQIVNDFQKGDIAEGYSVSREKKESFPLTVTSAQKNPTAFYLCASSIGVGRVSGNTIYFGEGSWLTVV.

This clone was counted once. The chain links TRBV7-9 to TRBJ2-1, with 9 bases matching TRBD2. In germline, CDR1 is SEHNR, CDR2 FQNEAQ (reference sequence). The CDR3 loop spans 14 amino acids. V lost 7 bases and J lost 6; bases outside the gene matches: 7. CDR3: CASNLGGRVNEQFF. CDR3 nucleotide sequence: TGTGCCAGCAATCTGGGCGGGAGGGTCAATGAGCAGTTCTTC.

This chain connects TRBV4-2 to TRBJ1-2; TRBD1 is a possible D gene (5 bases). The CDR3 spans 17 residues. CDR1 is LGHNA and CDR2 is YNFKEQ in the germline V gene. The V and J ends lost 5 bases and 3 bases respectively, with 22 bases between them. In nucleotides, the CDR3 is TGTGCCAGCAGCTCCCACGTCAGCGGGGGGGTGGACTATGGCTACACCTTC. Translated, it gives CASSSHVSGGVDYGYTF.

This sequence joins TRBV2 and TRBJ1-1, with a possible D match to TRBD1 (6 bases). V lost 0 bases, J lost 7 bases, and 9 bases lay in between. The CDR3 is made up of 13 amino acids. Looked up from germline, CDR1 is SNHLY and CDR2 is FYNNEI. CDR3 DNA sequence: TGTGCCAGCAGTGAAGCGCGGGGGCGTGAAGCTTTCTTT. Translated, it gives CASSEARGREAFF.

The chain uses TRBV10-3 and TRBJ2-2, with 9 bases matching TRBD1. The CDR3 runs to 16 residues. V was clipped by 4 bases and J by 4 bases; unmatched bases: 7. Per the germline V gene, CDR1 is ENHRY and CDR2 is SYGVKD. The CDR3 reads CAISVGTGNPTGELFF. CDR3 coding DNA: TGTGCCATCAGTGTCGGGACAGGGAATCCCACCGGGGAGCTGTTTTTT.

The V and J genes are TRBV30 and TRBJ1-2; D gene unclear. Germline V lookup: CDR1 GTSNPN, CDR2 SVGIG (reference sequence). The V gene lost 2 bases and the J gene lost 0 bases, with 13 bases spanning the gap. The CDR3 has 15 residues. CDR3 in amino acids: CAWSPTGLANYGYTF. DNA of the CDR3: TGTGCCTGGAGTCCCACCGGACTAGCTAACTATGGCTACACCTTC.

The V gene is TRBV28, the J gene TRBJ2-7; D possibly corresponds to TRBD1 (6 bases). The germline V gene encodes CDR1 MDHEN and CDR2 SYDVKM. This CDR3 region has 16 residues. The V end lost 5 bases, the J end lost 3 bases, and 20 bases lay between the germline ends. The CDR3 sequence: CASSRGLTGLNYEQYF. CDR3 nucleotides: TGTGCCAGCAGTCGAGGGCTGACAGGCCTGAACTACGAGCAGTACTTC.

The chain recombines TRBV27 with TRBJ2-1; 14 nucleotides align to TRBD2. Germline loops: CDR1 MNHEY, CDR2 SMNVEV (reference sequence). V lost 10 bases, J lost 9 bases, and 17 bases stayed unmatched. The CDR3 sequence is 17 residues long. The CDR3 sequence: CATLAGTSGSRTVEQFF. The CDR3 nucleotides read TGTGCCACCCTAGCCGGGACTAGCGGGAGTAGGACGGTTGAGCAGTTCTTC.

The V gene is TRBV5-5, the J gene TRBJ2-2; 7 bases are a match to TRBD2. Germline-derived CDR1 and CDR2 are SGHKS and YYEKEE (reference sequence). The V gene end was trimmed by 0 bases and the J gene end by 1 base; junction bases not matched to a gene: 9. The CDR3 is 18 amino acids. The CDR3 region has the DNA TGTGCCAGCAGCTTGGTGGCGGGGACTACCCTGAACACCGGGGAGCTGTTTTTT. This gives the protein CASSLVAGTTLNTGELFF.